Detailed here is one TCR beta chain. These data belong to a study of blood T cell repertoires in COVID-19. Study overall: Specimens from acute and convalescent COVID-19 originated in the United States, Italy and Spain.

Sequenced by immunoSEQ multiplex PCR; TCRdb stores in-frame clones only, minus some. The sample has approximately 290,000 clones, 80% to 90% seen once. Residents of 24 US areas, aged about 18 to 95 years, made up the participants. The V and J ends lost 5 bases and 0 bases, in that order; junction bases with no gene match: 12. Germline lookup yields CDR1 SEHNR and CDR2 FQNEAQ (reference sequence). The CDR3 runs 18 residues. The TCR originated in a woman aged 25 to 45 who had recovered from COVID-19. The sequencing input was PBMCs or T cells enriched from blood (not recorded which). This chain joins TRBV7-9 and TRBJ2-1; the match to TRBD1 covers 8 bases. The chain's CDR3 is CASSRGQGASSSYNEQFF. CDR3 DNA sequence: TGTGCCAGCAGCCGGGGGCAGGGGGCATCTAGCTCCTACAATGAGCAGTTCTTC.